The 2 T cell receptor beta chains below come from one sample, sequenced in a study of PD-L1 blockade in urothelial cancer. The time point denotes: peripheral blood 6 weeks after treatment start. Sequencing was performed with immunoSEQ multiplex PCR; in TCRdb, only in-frame clones are kept and a portion is missing. The sample has about 130,000 clones; roughly 88% are singletons. Sequenced material: PBMCs, taken around atezolizumab (anti-PD-L1) treatment. The source is a man aged 45 to 65 with urothelial cancer.

This sequence joins TRBV5-1 and TRBJ2-1; 7 positions match TRBD1. The germline gives CDR1 SGHRS, CDR2 YFSETQ. This CDR3 is built from 13 residues. The V and J ends lost 8 bases and 5 bases, in that order; junction bases with no gene match: 7. DNA of the CDR3: TGCGCCAGTACCGGGACAGCTGACAATGAGCAGTTCTTC. It translates to CASTGTADNEQFF.

J is TRBJ2-7 and V is TRBV29-1, with a weak D call TRBD2 (5 bases). The germline V gene encodes CDR1 SQVTM and CDR2 ANQGSEA. Trimming took 4 bases from V and 4 from J, leaving 11 bases between them. CDR3 length equals 12 residues. The CDR3 bases are TGCAGCGTTGCGGGATTGGGGTACGAGCAGTACTTC. It is translated as CSVAGLGYEQYF.